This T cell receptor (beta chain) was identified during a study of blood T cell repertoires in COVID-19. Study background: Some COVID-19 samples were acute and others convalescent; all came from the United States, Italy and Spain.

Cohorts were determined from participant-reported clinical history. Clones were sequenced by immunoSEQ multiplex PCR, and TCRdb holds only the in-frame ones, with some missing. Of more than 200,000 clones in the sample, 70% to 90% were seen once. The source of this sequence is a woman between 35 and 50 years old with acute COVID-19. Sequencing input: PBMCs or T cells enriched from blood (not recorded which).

The CDR3 loop reads CASSRGGSYEQYF. CDR3 DNA sequence: TGCGCCAGCAGTAGAGGGGGATCGTACGAGCAGTACTTC. The rearrangement joins TRBV5-1 to TRBJ2-7; tentative D call: TRBD1 (6 bases). The CDR3 contains 13 residues. V lost 5 bases to trimming and J lost 4 bases, with 13 bases between them. In germline, CDR1 is SGHRS, CDR2 YFSETQ.